This entry lists 20 T cell receptor beta chains sequenced from one sample in a study of blood T cell repertoires in COVID-19. Sequenced by immunoSEQ multiplex PCR; TCRdb stores in-frame clones only, minus some. The sample lists 95,000 to 110,000 clones, about four fifths occurring once. The sequenced sample consisted of peripheral blood. All receptors come from a man in his 60s with acute or convalescent COVID-19.

This clone was recorded only once. The chain links TRBV5-1 to TRBJ2-7; 9 positions agree with TRBD2. Germline V lookup: CDR1 SGHRS, CDR2 YFSETQ. V lost 2 bases to trimming and J lost 6 bases; unmatched junction nucleotides: 9. The CDR3 sequence is 15 residues long. CDR3 region: CASSFSGRSLSEQYF. As DNA, the CDR3 is TGCGCCAGCAGCTTTAGCGGGAGATCCCTTAGCGAGCAGTACTTC. Using reference TRBV5-1 and TRBJ2-7 for the parts outside the CDR3, the full variable domain is KAGVTQTPRYLIKTRGQQVTLSCSPISGHRSVSWYQQTPGQGLQFLFEYFSETQRNKGNFPGRFSGRQFSNSRSEMNVSTLELGDSALYLCASSFSGRSLSEQYFGPGTRLTVT.

CDR3 DNA sequence: TGTGCCAGCTCTCCCACAGGGAACCAAGAGACCCAGTACTTC. Amino acids: CASSPTGNQETQYF. The chain carries TRBV27 and TRBJ2-5, with D maybe TRBD1 (6 bases). The CDR3 loop spans 14 amino acids. Between the trimmed V and J ends, which lost 8 bases and 0 bases, there was a span of 13 bases. Germline CDR1 is MNHEY and CDR2 is SMNVEV (reference sequence).

The chain employs TRBV6-5 and TRBJ1-4; D gene uncertain. There are 14 residues in the CDR3. In germline, CDR1 is MNHEY, CDR2 SVGAGI. The V and J ends lost 6 bases and 2 bases respectively, with 10 bases between them. CDR3 sequence (DNA): TGTGCCAGCAGCCGACGGGAGACTAATGAAAAACTGTTTTTT. Translated, it gives CASSRRETNEKLFF.

The rearrangement links TRBV6-5 to TRBJ1-1; D not resolved. The V gene lost 3 bases and the J gene lost 7 bases, with 6 bases spanning the gap. CDR3 length: 11 residues. The germline gives CDR1 MNHEY, CDR2 SVGAGI. This chain's CDR3 is CASSYSGEAFF. The CDR3 nucleotides are TGTGCCAGCAGTTATTCAGGTGAAGCTTTCTTT.

This chain links TRBV6-1 with TRBJ1-1; D is unclear. Germline CDR1 MNHNS, CDR2 SASEGT. The CDR3 runs to 13 residues. Between the trimmed V and J ends, which lost 2 bases and 3 bases, there was a span of 7 bases. The CDR3 sequence is CASSEIVDTEAFF. The DNA for the CDR3 is TGTGCCAGCAGTGAAATTGTCGACACTGAAGCTTTCTTT.

The chain is built from TRBV4-1 and TRBJ2-5; D may be TRBD1 (6 bases). This CDR3 has 16 residues. CDR1 is MGHRA, CDR2 YSYEKL, per germline. V gave up 3 bases and J gave up 1 base, with 15 bases separating them. The CDR3 DNA is TGCGCCAGCAGCCACAGCTGGGCAGGGGCCCAAGAGACCCAGTACTTC. Its translation is CASSHSWAGAQETQYF.

This chain links TRBV21-1 with TRBJ2-1; the listed D gene, TRBD2, was not tested against the DNA. TRBV21-1 is classified as a pseudogene. The CDR3 runs 14 residues. The CDR3 nucleotides read TGTGCCAGCAGCCTGGGACTAGCGGGGCATGAGCAGTTCTTC. Protein sequence: CASSLGLAGHEQFF.

CDR3: CASRRDRGASTGELFF. CDR3 coding DNA: TGTGCCAGCAGGCGGGACAGGGGCGCGAGTACCGGGGAGCTGTTTTTT. The chain joins TRBV6-6 to TRBJ2-2, with TRBD1 matching 10 bases. Germline CDR1 reads MNHNY; CDR2 reads SVGAGI (reference sequence). CDR3 size: 16 residues. After removal of 6 bases from V and 5 bases from J, the junction contained 9 bases not matched to a gene.

The chain joins TRBV24-1 to TRBJ2-4; TRBD2 matches at 8 bases. The trim removed 4 bases at V and 9 bases at J, leaving 4 bases unmatched. The CDR3 is 13 residues long. Germline V gene sequence: CDR1 KGHDR, CDR2 SFDVKD. In nucleotides, the CDR3 is TGTGCCACCAGTGACGGGGGGGGAATCATTCAGTACTTC. This encodes CATSDGGGIIQYF.

The chain employs TRBV7-2 and TRBJ2-5; D perhaps matches TRBD1 (5 bases). V was cut by 4 bases and J by 2 bases, with 5 bases left in between. The CDR3 is 12 residues long. In germline, CDR1 is SGHTA, CDR2 FQGNSA. For the CDR3, the DNA is TGTGCCAGCAGCTCAGGGCAAGAGACCCAGTACTTC. Encoded protein: CASSSGQETQYF.

V is TRBV27 and J is TRBJ2-2; 11 nucleotides match TRBD2. After removal of 2 bases from V and 3 bases from J, the junction contained 8 bases not matched to a gene. Germline CDR1 reads MNHEY; CDR2 reads SMNVEV (reference sequence). This CDR3 spans 18 amino acids. As DNA, the CDR3 is TGTGCCAGCAGTTTAAGACTAGCGGGACTCGTTTACACCGGGGAGCTGTTTTTT. Its protein product is CASSLRLAGLVYTGELFF.

The rearrangement joins TRBV5-4 to TRBJ2-7, with 12 bases fitting TRBD1. The junction had 4 bases not matched to a gene; V was cut back by 4 bases and J by 5 bases. This CDR3 has 14 amino acids. Germline V lookup: CDR1 SGHNT, CDR2 YYREEE (reference sequence). The CDR3 nucleotides are TGTGCCAGCAGCGCGGGACAGGGGGCTAACGAGCAGTACTTC. Translation gives CASSAGQGANEQYF. The whole variable domain, filled in from reference TRBV5-4 and TRBJ2-7, reads ETGVTQSPTHLIKTRGQQVTLRCSSQSGHNTVSWYQQALGQGPQFIFQYYREEENGRGNFPPRFSGLQFPNYSSELNVNALELDDSALYLCASSAGQGANEQYFGPGTRLTVT.

This clone has more than one count but fewer than ten. The V and J genes are TRBV6-6 and TRBJ1-5, with D perhaps matching TRBD1 (6 bases). CDR3 length equals 14 residues. V gave up 6 bases and J gave up 4 bases, with 13 bases separating them. CDR1 and CDR2 from the germline V gene are MNHNY and SVGAGI (reference sequence). The CDR3 sequence is CASRKGESNQPQHF. CDR3 DNA: TGTGCCAGCAGAAAGGGGGAGTCGAATCAGCCCCAGCATTTT.

This rearrangement joins TRBV6-1 to TRBJ2-1; the D gene is possibly TRBD1 (5 bases). V was cut by 4 bases and J by 4 bases, with 17 bases left in between. The germline CDR1 and CDR2 sequences are MNHNS and SASEGT. The CDR3 is 16 residues long. The CDR3 bases are TGTGCCAGCAGTGGGGCGGATTTGGGGCGATACAATGAGCAGTTCTTC. Its protein product is CASSGADLGRYNEQFF.

The V call is TRBV6-5, the J call TRBJ1-2; 9 bases match TRBD1. The CDR3 is made up of 13 amino acids. CDR1 and CDR2 (germline): MNHEY, SVGAGI. V lost 8 bases and J lost 7; bases outside the gene matches: 8. Here the CDR3 reads CASVRGQGGGYTF. DNA for the CDR3: TGTGCCAGCGTAAGGGGACAGGGAGGTGGCTACACCTTC.

The chain couples TRBV3-1 (or the pseudogene TRBV3-2) to TRBJ2-1, with 7 nucleotides matching TRBD2. The CDR3 is made up of 15 amino acids. Looked up from germline, CDR1 is LGHDT and CDR2 is YNNKEL (reference sequence). The V and J ends lost 4 bases and 8 bases, in that order; junction bases with no gene match: 11. CDR3 loop: CASSPRLAPDYEQFF. In nucleotides, the CDR3 is TGTGCCAGCAGCCCTCGACTAGCTCCGGACTATGAGCAGTTCTTC.

The chain combines TRBV18 with TRBJ1-1; weak D call: TRBD1 (6 bases). With 4 bases removed from V and 8 bases from J, the gap between germline ends came to 23 bases. Germline CDR1 KGHSH, CDR2 LQKENI. The CDR3 loop spans 16 amino acids. CDR3 nucleotide sequence: TGTGCCAGCTCACGGACCCCGAGTATAGAGGGACAAGAAGCTTTCTTT. Its translation is CASSRTPSIEGQEAFF.

This chain connects TRBV10-3 to TRBJ2-2, with D maybe TRBD2 (6 bases). This CDR3 region has 14 residues. V lost 8 bases, J lost 3 bases, and 13 bases lay in between. CDR1 and CDR2 from the germline V gene are ENHRY and SYGVKD. CDR3 bases: TGTGCCATCGGGGGGAGTCGGGACACCGGGGAGCTGTTTTTT. Its translation: CAIGGSRDTGELFF.

This CDR3 reads CASSQEAAGRDQPQHF. The CDR3 bases are TGCGCCAGCAGCCAAGAAGCCGCGGGAAGGGATCAGCCCCAGCATTTT. The gene calls are TRBV4-1 and TRBJ1-5; D call uncertain. This CDR3 region has 16 residues. From germline, CDR1 is MGHRA and CDR2 YSYEKL. V shed 0 bases and J shed 5 bases, with 14 bases lying between them.

The J gene is TRBJ1-5, the V gene TRBV19; D unresolved. Germline-derived CDR1 and CDR2 are LNHDA and SQIVND (reference sequence). The length of the CDR3 is 13 residues. V was clipped by 4 bases and J by 0 bases, with 4 bases between them. Written as DNA, the CDR3 is TGTGCCAGTAGTACAATTAGCAATCAGCCCCAGCATTTT. This translates into CASSTISNQPQHF.